A single T cell receptor (beta chain) is shown here with its context. Germline-derived CDR1 and CDR2 are SGHTS and YDEGEE. CDR3 length: 14 residues. Trimming shortened V by 4 bases and J by 3 bases, and 13 bases separated the two germline ends. TCRdb keeps only in-frame clones here, not all; method: immunoSEQ multiplex PCR. The table has around 140,000 clones, 85% to 95% seen once. The data are from a study of T cell responses to AZD1222 COVID-19 vaccine. The clonotype originates from an adult who had recovered from COVID-19. Material: peripheral blood, obtained after recovery from COVID-19. This rearrangement joins TRBV5-8 to TRBJ2-5; D may be TRBD1 (5 bases). The CDR3 loop is CASSGALFKETQYF. DNA of the CDR3: TGTGCCAGCAGCGGGGCCCTTTTTAAAGAGACCCAGTACTTC.